The entry below describes one T cell receptor beta chain. The data were taken from a study of T cells in Graves' hyperthyroidism and ophthalmopathy. Overall study context: Before any treatment, at initial diagnosis, peripheral blood was collected.

TCR beta CDR3 regions were amplified from RNA transcripts. First-round RT-PCR of the TCR CDR3 relied on the HTBI primer set. TCRdb analysed the multiplex PCR reads with MiXCR anew, one entry per CDR3 protein. The sample includes roughly 250,000 distinct CDR3 sequences, approximately 21% of them seen just once. The V gene lost 5 bases and the J gene lost 7 bases, with 8 bases spanning the gap. This CDR3 contains 12 residues. Germline V gene lookup returns CDR1 KGHDR and CDR2 SFDVKD. Any patient presenting with uncontrolled infection, other autoimmune disease, pregnancy or lactation was left out. The genes are TRBV24-1 and TRBJ2-1; D remains ambiguous. Specimen: blood. This receptor was taken from a young man with Graves' ophthalmopathy. The CDR3: CATSVVGNEQFF. In DNA form, the CDR3 reads TGTGCCACCAGTGTTGTTGGGAATGAGCAGTTCTTC.